The next 14 T cell receptor beta chains were all read from a single sample in a study of blood T cell repertoires in COVID-19. Clones were read by immunoSEQ multiplex PCR, and TCRdb kept only the in-frame ones, dropping some. Seen here are 160,000 or so clones, roughly 78% observed once, and the top ten hold approximately 7%. The sequencing input was peripheral blood. Receptors originate from a man in his 70s with active or convalescent COVID-19.

This clone occurred once. Other nucleotide sequences from this sample produce the same CDR3. This sequence joins TRBV5-1 and TRBJ2-2; D call uncertain. CDR1 is SGHRS, CDR2 YFSETQ, per germline. This CDR3 has 13 residues. V lost 4 bases and J 2 bases, leaving 6 bases between the germline ends. The chain's CDR3 is CASSRENTGELFF. In DNA form, the CDR3 reads TGCGCCAGCAGCCGCGAAAACACCGGGGAGCTGTTTTTT.

The V gene is TRBV7-2, the J gene TRBJ2-3; no definite D call. The CDR3 runs to 16 residues. V dropped 4 bases and J dropped 2 bases, with 16 bases sitting between them. The germline V gene has CDR1 SGHTA and CDR2 FQGNSA. The CDR3 region has the DNA TGTGCCAGCAGCTCCTTAGGCCCCAGCGTCACAGATACGCAGTATTTT. It specifies CASSSLGPSVTDTQYF.

This clone was seen a few times. The J gene is TRBJ2-3, the V gene TRBV10-3; possibly TRBD1 for D (5 bases). The V end lost 2 bases, the J end lost 0 bases, and 15 bases lay between the germline ends. The CDR3 is made up of 17 amino acids. Germline CDR1 reads ENHRY; CDR2 reads SYGVKD. CDR3 sequence (DNA): TGTGCCATCAGTGAGGCAGGGCTCAAAGGAAGCACAGATACGCAGTATTTT. It yields the protein CAISEAGLKGSTDTQYF.

The chain uses TRBV6-1 and TRBJ1-2, with TRBD1 matching 8 bases. The V segment lost 0 bases and the J segment 7 bases; nucleotides outside the gene matches: 13. This CDR3 comprises 17 residues. Germline V gene data show CDR1 as MNHNS and CDR2 as SASEGT. The CDR3 nucleotides are TGTGCCAGCAGTGAAGCGATAAGGACAGGGACCTTTGGTGGCTACACCTTC. Translated, it gives CASSEAIRTGTFGGYTF.

V is TRBV9 and J is TRBJ2-7, with a weak D call TRBD1 (6 bases). The CDR3 is made up of 14 amino acids. V shed 3 bases and J shed 2 bases, with 12 bases lying between them. The V gene's germline CDR1 is SGDLS and CDR2 YYNGEE. CDR3 DNA sequence: TGTGCCAGCAGCGACGGGACAACCCCCTACGAGCAGTACTTC. This translates into CASSDGTTPYEQYF.

CDR3 DNA: TGTGCCTGGACAGGGGGGATGGAAGAGACCCAGTACTTC. This translates into CAWTGGMEETQYF. The J gene is TRBJ2-5, the V gene TRBV30; possible D gene TRBD1, 7 bases. V was trimmed by 4 bases and J by 3 bases, leaving 12 bases between them. This CDR3 spans 13 amino acids. Per the germline V gene, CDR1 is GTSNPN and CDR2 is SVGIG (reference sequence).

The chain links TRBV18 to TRBJ1-6, with TRBD1 identical over 9 bases. V lost 5 bases and J lost 5; bases outside the gene matches: 1. Germline V gives CDR1 KGHSH, CDR2 LQKENI. The CDR3 runs to 14 residues. This CDR3 reads CASSRQGDNSPLHF. CDR3 DNA: TGTGCCAGCTCAAGACAGGGGGATAATTCACCCCTCCACTTT.

The chain carries TRBV6-5 and TRBJ1-2; D not certain. The CDR3 covers 15 residues. The germline V gene encodes CDR1 MNHEY and CDR2 SVGAGI. Trimming removed 7 bases from V and 5 bases from J, with 20 bases in between. The CDR3 nucleotides read TGTGCCAGCACCGAAGACGGAGCTCCTCGGTATGGCTACACCTTC. It codes for CASTEDGAPRYGYTF.

The chain recombines TRBV9 with TRBJ2-6, with TRBD2 as a possible D gene (6 bases). Deletions cut 3 bases from V and 7 bases from J, with 20 bases between. CDR1 SGDLS and CDR2 YYNGEE come from the germline V gene. CDR3 length equals 17 residues. CDR3 sequence: CASSGGGTGSRANVLTF. For the CDR3, the DNA is TGTGCCAGCAGCGGAGGCGGGACTGGCTCACGAGCCAACGTCCTGACTTTC.

Notes on this clone: Within the sample, other DNA sequences also encode this same CDR3. The chain recombines TRBV11-3 with TRBJ2-5, with 7 bases that match TRBD2. V was clipped by 5 bases and J by 4 bases; unmatched bases: 4. The CDR3 length is 13 residues. Germline V gene lookup returns CDR1 SGHNT and CDR2 YENEEA. CDR3: CASSRTRGETQYF. The CDR3 DNA sequence: TGTGCCAGCAGCCGGACTAGAGGAGAGACCCAGTACTTC.

The genes are TRBV5-1 and TRBJ1-1; unclear D gene. The CDR3 totals 14 residues. CDR1 and CDR2 (germline): SGHRS, YFSETQ. V lost 2 bases and J 0 bases, leaving 8 bases between the germline ends. The CDR3 sequence is CASSLGLMNTEAFF. The CDR3 coding sequence is TGCGCCAGCAGCTTAGGACTCATGAACACTGAAGCTTTCTTT. Full variable domain (missing parts from reference TRBV5-1 and TRBJ1-1): KAGVTQTPRYLIKTRGQQVTLSCSPISGHRSVSWYQQTPGQGLQFLFEYFSETQRNKGNFPGRFSGRQFSNSRSEMNVSTLELGDSALYLCASSLGLMNTEAFFGQGTRLTVV.

This clone appeared once. The chain uses TRBV10-3 and TRBJ1-2; no firm D call. The CDR3 has 13 amino acids. Germline V gene lookup returns CDR1 ENHRY and CDR2 SYGVKD. Trimming removed 3 bases at V and 8 bases at J, with 13 bases between. The CDR3 here is CAISDYRQDGYTF. CDR3 sequence (DNA): TGTGCCATCAGTGATTACCGACAAGACGGCTACACCTTC.

In this sample, this clone turned up once. The V and J genes are TRBV19 and TRBJ1-1; maybe TRBD1 (5 bases). The CDR3 is 16 residues long. CDR1 is LNHDA and CDR2 is SQIVND in the germline V gene (reference sequence). Trimming stripped 10 bases from V and 0 bases from J, with 21 bases between. For the CDR3, the DNA is TGTGCCACAATCCGCGACGGGGGGTACATGAACACTGAAGCTTTCTTT. It is translated as CATIRDGGYMNTEAFF.

CDR3: CASSLFTGSTEAFF. The CDR3 nucleotides are TGCGCCAGCAGCTTGTTCACAGGGTCGACTGAAGCTTTCTTT. The chain joins TRBV5-1 to TRBJ1-1; D might be TRBD1 (6 bases). This CDR3 spans 14 amino acids. V was shortened by 1 base and J by 5 bases, with 12 bases between the two germline ends. CDR1 is SGHRS and CDR2 is YFSETQ in the germline V gene.